The T cell receptor beta chain under discussion was sequenced for a study of blood T cell repertoires in COVID-19. Overall study: PBMCs, B-cell-depleted T cells, or T cells provided the cDNA or gDNA that made up the material.

The protocol was immunoSEQ multiplex PCR, while the TCRdb copy is restricted to in-frame clones and leaves out a portion. The table records around 500,000 clones, about 85% of them present only once. Clinical history as reported by participants underpinned cohort assignment. Germline assignment: CDR1 MNHEY and CDR2 SMNVEV (reference sequence). The CDR3 loop spans 19 amino acids. Trimming cost V 5 bases and J 0 bases, with 25 bases left between them. The gene calls are TRBV27 and TRBJ1-2; the D gene is possibly TRBD1 (5 bases). This TCR came from a woman aged 55-69 years who had recovered from COVID-19. Sequencing used PBMCs or T cells enriched from blood (not recorded which). This CDR3 reads CASSVGADVYGHTNYGYTF. CDR3 coding DNA: TGTGCCAGCAGTGTAGGGGCCGACGTTTATGGCCATACTAACTATGGCTACACCTTC.